These 21 T cell receptor beta chains were sequenced from one sample in a study of T cells in Graves' hyperthyroidism and ophthalmopathy. TCR beta CDR3 regions were amplified from RNA transcripts. The HTBI primer set served for first-round RT-PCR of the TCR CDR3. TCRdb re-called the multiplex PCR reads with MiXCR, one entry per CDR3 protein. The table includes roughly 630,000 distinct CDR3 sequences, around a sixth detected once. Sequencing was carried out using blood. Receptors originate from a woman aged 25-40 years with Graves' hyperthyroidism.

The chain joins TRBV5-1 to TRBJ2-2, with TRBD1 matching 7 bases. Trimming took 0 bases from V and 2 from J; bases not matched to a gene: 16. CDR1 and CDR2 from the germline V gene are SGHRS and YFSETQ. The CDR3 sequence is 20 residues long. CDR3 DNA sequence: TGCGCCAGCAGCTTGGGACGACTGACAGGGCCACTAGTCAACACCGGGGAGCTGTTTTTT. It specifies CASSLGRLTGPLVNTGELFF.

This clonotype was counted at least ten times. V gene TRBV20-1 combines with J gene TRBJ2-5, with 7 bases lining up with TRBD2. The CDR3 is 14 residues long. Unmatched junction bases numbered 17, after V lost 4 bases and J lost 12 bases. Germline CDR1 is DFQATT and CDR2 is SNEGSKA (reference sequence). The CDR3 sequence is CSAKGLPLTTREYF. Written as DNA, the CDR3 is TGCAGTGCTAAGGGACTACCACTTACCACACGGGAGTACTTC.

There are a few counts of this clonotype. CDR3 loop: CSATDRVGETQYF. The CDR3 bases are TGCAGTGCTACTGACAGGGTAGGGGAGACCCAGTACTTC. The chain links TRBV20-1 to TRBJ2-5; TRBD1 agrees at 7 bases. V shed 4 bases, J shed 5 bases, and the junction held 7 bases outside the gene matches. Germline assignment: CDR1 DFQATT and CDR2 SNEGSKA (reference sequence). The CDR3 runs 13 residues.

The rearrangement joins TRBV13 to TRBJ1-1; possible D gene TRBD1, 5 bases. This CDR3 spans 18 amino acids. The germline V gene has CDR1 PRHDT and CDR2 FYEKMQ (reference sequence). V was clipped by 5 bases and J by 0 bases, with 22 bases between them. Here the CDR3 DNA reads TGTGCCAGCAGCCACGTGGGGACTGCAATTAATTTGAACACTGAAGCTTTCTTT. It translates to CASSHVGTAINLNTEAFF.

This clonotype occurred many times. The chain carries TRBV28 and TRBJ2-7; tentatively, D is TRBD2 (6 bases). V shed 5 bases and J shed 1 base, with 12 bases lying between them. This CDR3 is 14 amino acids long. CDR1 is MDHEN and CDR2 is SYDVKM in the germline V gene. The CDR3 region is CASSKSGVSYEQYF. The CDR3 nucleotides are TGTGCCAGCAGTAAATCGGGGGTTTCCTACGAGCAGTACTTC.

This clonotype was counted a few times. This sequence joins TRBV3-1 and TRBJ2-2; D is unclear. Looked up from germline, CDR1 is LGHDT and CDR2 is YNNKEL (reference sequence). The length of the CDR3 is 14 residues. The CDR3 protein is CASRQAATTGELFF. The DNA of the CDR3 is TGTGCATCCCGGCAGGCGGCGACCACCGGGGAGCTGTTTTTT.

This clonotype has only a few counts. The rearrangement links TRBV30 to TRBJ2-3, with D tentatively TRBD2 (5 bases). The CDR3 length is 13 residues. The V gene lost 0 bases and the J gene lost 6 bases, with 10 bases spanning the gap. Germline V gene lookup returns CDR1 GTSNPN and CDR2 SVGIG (reference sequence). For the CDR3, the DNA is TGTGCCTGGAGTGTACTTTCGGGGGATACGCAGTATTTT. Its protein is CAWSVLSGDTQYF.

In this sample, this clonotype turned up many times. The V gene is TRBV29-1, the J gene TRBJ2-1; 8 nucleotides line up with TRBD1. This CDR3 contains 15 residues. Germline assignment: CDR1 SQVTM and CDR2 ANQGSEA. V was pared by 3 bases and J by 8 bases, with 12 bases of the junction left unmatched. For the CDR3, the DNA is TGCAGCGTTGAGCCTGGACAGGGAGGAAGCGATGAGCAGTTCTTC. Protein sequence: CSVEPGQGGSDEQFF.

This clonotype came up a few times. V usage is TRBV4-2 and J usage is TRBJ2-1; D is ambiguous. Germline lookup yields CDR1 LGHNA and CDR2 YNFKEQ. The CDR3 extends over 16 amino acids. With 2 bases removed from V and 7 bases from J, the gap between germline ends came to 18 bases. Here the CDR3 reads CASSQSGLPAKNEQFF. In nucleotides, the CDR3 is TGTGCCAGCAGCCAATCCGGGCTCCCGGCCAAGAATGAGCAGTTCTTC.

For this clonotype: This may be a read error: a much more frequent sequence differs by one nucleotide. CDR3 loop: CASSLSFGDFYGYTF. Written as DNA, the CDR3 is TGTGCCAGCAGTTTAAGTTTTGGGGACTTCTATGGCTACACCTTC. The rearrangement links TRBV27 to TRBJ1-2; TRBD1 might be the D (5 bases). This CDR3 has 15 residues. Germline V gives CDR1 MNHEY, CDR2 SMNVEV (reference sequence). Trimming pared 2 bases from V and 4 bases from J, leaving 14 bases between.

The sample holds a few counts of this clonotype. The chain uses TRBV12-3 or TRBV12-4 and TRBJ2-7, with TRBD1 identical over 9 bases. The CDR3 contains 14 residues. V dropped 4 bases and J dropped 3; count of bases not matched to a gene: 4. The CDR3 region has the DNA TGTGCCAGCAGTTCCGGACAGGGGATCTACGAGCAGTACTTC. Amino acid sequence: CASSSGQGIYEQYF.

This clonotype has a count of ten or more. The V call is TRBV3-2, the J call TRBJ2-7; TRBD1 reflects the table's D call only, with no check against the DNA. TRBV3-2 is a known pseudogene. The CDR3 is 15 residues long. CDR3 DNA sequence: TGTGCCAGCAGCCAAGCCCCCCGGGAGGATTACGAGCAGTACTTC. It is translated as CASSQAPREDYEQYF.

This clonotype showed up many times. The chain couples TRBV3-1 to TRBJ2-1; TRBD1 might be the D (6 bases). CDR1 and CDR2 (germline): LGHDT, YNNKEL (reference sequence). This CDR3 is 15 amino acids long. The V end lost 0 bases, the J end lost 4 bases, and 10 bases lay between the germline ends. The CDR3 DNA reads as TGTGCCAGCAGCCAAGAACAGGGCCAATACAATGAGCAGTTCTTC. This gives the protein CASSQEQGQYNEQFF.

This chain joins TRBV28 and TRBJ2-3; 8 bases line up with TRBD2. The V segment lost 7 bases and the J segment 0 bases; nucleotides outside the gene matches: 6. CDR1 is MDHEN, CDR2 SYDVKM, per germline. The CDR3 is 15 residues long. CDR3 in amino acids: CASNRASGSTDTQYF. For the CDR3, the DNA is TGTGCCAGCAATAGGGCTAGCGGGAGCACAGATACGCAGTATTTT.

The chain couples TRBV7-9 to TRBJ2-2, with D possibly being TRBD2 (5 bases). The CDR3 has 14 amino acids. Trimming pared 4 bases from V and 5 bases from J, leaving 11 bases between. Germline CDR1 is SEHNR and CDR2 is FQNEAQ (reference sequence). CDR3 coding DNA: TGTGCCAGCAGCTGGACTGAAAATACCGGGGAGCTGTTTTTT. Its protein is CASSWTENTGELFF.

As regards this clonotype: A much larger clone lies a single base off, so this may be a read error. The chain couples TRBV7-2 to TRBJ2-7; a weak D match, TRBD1 (6 bases). V shed 4 bases and J shed 2 bases, with 15 bases lying between them. The CDR3 runs 15 residues. Germline lookup yields CDR1 SGHTA and CDR2 FQGNSA. CDR3 DNA sequence: TGTGCCAGCAGCTCAGGGGACATTTCTACCTACGAGCAGTACTTC. This translates into CASSSGDISTYEQYF.

V and J are TRBV5-4 and TRBJ1-1; D ambiguous. CDR3 length: 16 residues. Germline assignment: CDR1 SGHNT and CDR2 YYREEE (reference sequence). V shed 0 bases and J shed 0 bases, with 12 bases lying between them. The CDR3 nucleotides are TGTGCCAGCAGCTTGGGACCCCAGCCCCTGAACACTGAAGCTTTCTTT. This sequence encodes CASSLGPQPLNTEAFF.

This clonotype was recorded at least ten times. The rearrangement uses TRBV5-8 and TRBJ2-5, with TRBD2 identical over 9 bases. From germline, CDR1 is SGHTS and CDR2 YDEGEE. This CDR3 is built from 18 residues. Losses at the gene ends were 0 bases for V and 2 bases for J; bases not matched to a gene: 11. The CDR3 nucleotides are TGTGCCAGCAGCTTGGCCCCAGCGGGAGGAAGCGGACAAGAGACCCAGTACTTC. Translating it yields CASSLAPAGGSGQETQYF.

The V call is TRBV20-1, the J call TRBJ1-4, with D maybe TRBD1 (6 bases). The V and J ends lost 4 bases and 5 bases respectively, with 11 bases between them. This CDR3 has 13 residues. From germline, CDR1 is DFQATT and CDR2 SNEGSKA (reference sequence). Here the CDR3 reads CSATGAANEKLFF. As DNA, the CDR3 is TGCAGTGCTACAGGGGCAGCAAATGAAAAACTGTTTTTT.

This chain joins TRBV30 and TRBJ1-6, with D possibly being TRBD1 (6 bases). The CDR3 is 13 residues long. V was trimmed by 3 bases and J by 10 bases, leaving 13 bases between them. CDR1 is GTSNPN, CDR2 SVGIG, per germline (reference sequence). The CDR3 nucleotides are TGTGCCTGGAGGCCAGGGGCGGAATCACCCCTCCACTTT. It translates to CAWRPGAESPLHF. Combining the CDR3 with reference TRBV30 and TRBJ1-6 gives the whole variable domain SQTIHQWPATLVQPVGSPLSLECTVEGTSNPNLYWYRQAAGRGLQLLFYSVGIGQISSEVPQNLSASRPQDRQFILSSKKLLLSDSGFYLCAWRPGAESPLHFGNGTRLTVT.

This clonotype was seen many times. V and J are TRBV24-1 and TRBJ2-1, with 9 nucleotides matching TRBD2. The CDR3 has 17 amino acids. Germline-derived CDR1 and CDR2 are KGHDR and SFDVKD. Trimming at V came to 4 bases and at J to 5 bases, leaving 11 bases not matched to a gene. CDR3 DNA: TGTGCCACCAGTGACCCTGGCCCTAGCGGGAAAGACAATGAGCAGTTCTTC. Translating gives CATSDPGPSGKDNEQFF.